Shown below are 3 T cell receptor beta chains from a single sample sequenced in a study of T cell responses to AZD1222 COVID-19 vaccine. Measured with immunoSEQ multiplex PCR; TCRdb has only the in-frame clones, and not every one. The sample holds approximately 150,000 clones, approximately 89% seen once. The starting material was peripheral blood, obtained on day 0 of AZD1222 vaccination. The receptors derive from an adult in good health.

The chain combines TRBV19 with TRBJ1-2, with D perhaps matching TRBD1 (6 bases). CDR1 LNHDA and CDR2 SQIVND come from the germline V gene (reference sequence). The V end was cut by 7 bases, the J end by 8 bases, with 17 bases between. The CDR3 spans 13 residues. This CDR3 reads CASTDGTRRGYTF. As DNA, the CDR3 is TGTGCCAGTACCGACGGGACACGACGCGGCTACACCTTC.

This chain uses TRBV4-3 with TRBJ2-2; D is unclear. CDR1 and CDR2 from the germline V gene are LGHNA and YSLEER. V gave up 3 bases and J gave up 6 bases, with 14 bases separating them. The CDR3 spans 15 residues. The CDR3: CASSQVLRSPGELFF. The CDR3 DNA sequence: TGCGCCAGCAGCCAGGTCTTGCGTTCCCCCGGGGAGCTGTTTTTT.

The chain combines TRBV9 with TRBJ2-7; a possible D gene is TRBD2 (6 bases). CDR3 length: 15 amino acids. Trimming took off 4 bases at V and 4 bases at J, with 18 bases between the two ends. Per the germline V gene, CDR1 is SGDLS and CDR2 is YYNGEE. This CDR3 is CASSLGGDWMYEQYF. The CDR3, as DNA: TGTGCCAGCAGCTTAGGCGGGGACTGGATGTACGAGCAGTACTTC. Together with reference TRBV9 and TRBJ2-7, the CDR3 gives the full variable domain: DSGVTQTPKHLITATGQRVTLRCSPRSGDLSVYWYQQSLDQGLQFLIQYYNGEERAKGNILERFSAQQFPDLHSELNLSSLELGDSALYFCASSLGGDWMYEQYFGPGTRLTVT.